This T cell receptor beta chain is from a study of blood T cells in healthy people across ages. Study details: Through template switching, about one barcoded beta molecule was captured per two T cells, as measured in model experiments.

Isolating PBMCs gave at least 6 million of these cells per sample. Whole-study results and caveats: Long-lived and aged donors differed, with more naive CD4+ cells and higher diversity in the long-lived.

A second PCR, run for roughly 6 to 11 cycles, used a sample-barcoded 5' primer plus a J-beta primer mix. In TCRdb, the 5' RACE reads were re-called with MiXCR into one record per CDR3 protein. Among about 640,000 distinct CDR3 sequences listed, around three fifths were seen once. Details on this clonotype: Its antigen remains unidentified.

The CDR3 spans 14 residues. V dropped 6 bases and J dropped 2; count of bases not matched to a gene: 1. Germline CDR1 MNHEY, CDR2 SVGEGT. The chain joins TRBV6-2 or TRBV6-3 to TRBJ2-6; 7 nucleotides line up with TRBD1. The sequencing sample was made of blood. The TCR was taken from a man aged 55 to 70 in good health. The CDR3 DNA reads TGTGCCAGCAGACAGGGGACTGGGGCCAACGTCCTGACTTTC. It encodes CASRQGTGANVLTF.